This is a list of T cell receptor beta chains from one sample in a study of T cell responses to AZD1222 COVID-19 vaccine. Sequencing used immunoSEQ multiplex PCR; TCRdb keeps in-frame clones, though not all of them. The sample shows tens of thousands of clones, more than 75% of them seen only once. Sequencing used peripheral blood, obtained on day 0 of AZD1222 vaccination. These receptors came from an adult in good health. CDR3s include the opening cysteine and the closing phenylalanine or tryptophan. D genes are given only for firm matches. Where a row states a size, it is once, few, many or the class of an expanded clone; other rows omit it.

cdr3_nt	cdr3_aa	v_call	j_call	d_call	clone_size
TGTGCCAGTAGTCCGAACAATGAGCAGTTCTTC	CASSPNNEQFF	TRBV19	TRBJ2-1	.	.
TGTGCCAGCAGCCAAGTTGGGGGCTGGTTGAACACTGAAGCTTTCTTT	CASSQVGGWLNTEAFF	TRBV4-2	TRBJ1-1	.	.
TGCGCCAGCAGCCAAGATTCTACTAACGTGGCCACCTACGAGCAGTACTTC	CASSQDSTNVATYEQYF	TRBV4-1	TRBJ2-7	.	.
TGTGCCAGTAGTCCCCGGCGGGAGGCAGGGATAACCTACGAGCAGTACTTC	CASSPRREAGITYEQYF	TRBV19	TRBJ2-7	TRBD2	.
TGTGCCAGCAGTTTATGGGGCGGCCGGGAGGGCAGGTCCGGGGAGCTGTTTTTT	CASSLWGGREGRSGELFF	TRBV28	TRBJ2-2	TRBD2	.
TGTGCCAGCTCACCACCGACGGGAGGGTATCGGGATGAGCAGTTCTTC	CASSPPTGGYRDEQFF	TRBV18	TRBJ2-1	TRBD2	.
TGTACCGTAGTGGCAGCCACATATTACGAGCAGTACTTC	CTVVAATYYEQYF	TRBV6-5	TRBJ2-7	.	.
TGCGCCAGCAGCGGCACTCAGGTTGAAAAACTGTTTTTT	CASSGTQVEKLFF	TRBV5-1	TRBJ1-4	.	.
TGTGCCACACTTAGCGGGAGTACCTACGAGCAGTACTTC	CATLSGSTYEQYF	TRBV10-3	TRBJ2-7	TRBD2	.
TGTGCCAGCGACTTTTCGGGTGGTCAGCCCCAGCATTTT	CASDFSGGQPQHF	TRBV6-5	TRBJ1-5	.	.
TGTGCCAGTAGTCGGGGGGATCCGAGCAATCAGCCCCAGCATTTT	CASSRGDPSNQPQHF	TRBV19	TRBJ1-5	.	.
TGTGCCAGCAGTACAACTGGGGGGTCGAACACCGGGGAGCTGTTTTTT	CASSTTGGSNTGELFF	TRBV28	TRBJ2-2	.	.
TGTGCCAGTAGTCGGGGGGCCTCGGAGGATGAAAAACTGTTTTTT	CASSRGASEDEKLFF	TRBV19	TRBJ1-4	.	once
TGTGCCAGTAGTCACCCCGGAAGGGGCTACACCTTC	CASSHPGRGYTF	TRBV19	TRBJ1-2	.	.
TGTGCCAGCAGCCGGGACAGTTCCAGAAACACCATATATTTT	CASSRDSSRNTIYF	TRBV3-1/TRBV3-2	TRBJ1-3	TRBD1	.
TGTGCCATCAGTGCCACAGGGGAGACCCAGTACTTC	CAISATGETQYF	TRBV10-3	TRBJ2-5	.	.
TGTGCCATCCGGGAAAACACTGAAGCTTTCTTT	CAIRENTEAFF	TRBV10-3	TRBJ1-1	.	medium-sized
TGTGCCACCAGCGGCTTCGGGACACAAGAAAAACTGTTTTTT	CATSGFGTQEKLFF	TRBV15	TRBJ1-4	.	few
TGTGCCAGCAGTTTAGGTTCCCTACTTAATTCACCCCTCCACTTT	CASSLGSLLNSPLHF	TRBV27	TRBJ1-6	.	.
TGTGCCAGTAGTATCCAACCGGGACCGCGTAGGGAAAAACTGTTTTTT	CASSIQPGPRREKLFF	TRBV19	TRBJ1-4	.	once
TGTGCCAGCAGCCAAGCGAGGACAGGGGCGGGAGAAAAACTGTTTTTT	CASSQARTGAGEKLFF	TRBV7-6	TRBJ1-4	TRBD1	.
TGTGCCAGCAGTGACTCTTTGAGGGATCGTGGCAATCAGCCCCAGCATTTT	CASSDSLRDRGNQPQHF	TRBV6-4	TRBJ1-5	.	.
TGTGCCAGCAGTGAAGCGCCCCCCGTGACGGGCAATCAGCCCCAGCATTTT	CASSEAPPVTGNQPQHF	TRBV2	TRBJ1-5	.	.
TGTGCCAGTAGCCCAGGGGGCACTGAAGCTTTCTTT	CASSPGGTEAFF	TRBV19	TRBJ1-1	TRBD1	.
TGTGCCAGCAGCCAAGAAGGGAGGGGGGGAGAGACCCAGTACTTC	CASSQEGRGGETQYF	TRBV4-2	TRBJ2-5	.	once
TGTGCCAGCAGCTTAGTGGCGCGGGAGTTCGCCGGGGAGCTGTTTTTT	CASSLVAREFAGELFF	TRBV7-6	TRBJ2-2	TRBD2	.
TGCGCCAGCAGTCCGACAGGGAACAATGGGGGCTACACCTTC	CASSPTGNNGGYTF	TRBV5-1	TRBJ1-2	TRBD1	.
TGTGCTACTAAAGGGGCAGGTTCCTACGAGCAGTACTTC	CATKGAGSYEQYF	TRBV6-5	TRBJ2-7	.	.
TGTGCCAGCTCTAACCGGGACAGACCATATGGCTACACCTTC	CASSNRDRPYGYTF	TRBV27	TRBJ1-2	TRBD1	.
TGTGCCAGCAGTGAAGAAGCCGGGGAGGCTTTCTTT	CASSEEAGEAFF	TRBV6-1	TRBJ1-1	.	.
TGTGCCAGCAGTTTGTCGGGACGGTGGGCTAACTATGGCTACACCTTC	CASSLSGRWANYGYTF	TRBV28	TRBJ1-2	.	.
TGTGCCAGCACCGGGCCGAGCACAGATACGCAGTATTTT	CASTGPSTDTQYF	TRBV28	TRBJ2-3	.	.
TGTGCCAGTACCATAGCGGGATCCTACAATGAGCAGTTCTTC	CASTIAGSYNEQFF	TRBV19	TRBJ2-1	TRBD2	.
TGCGCCAGCAGCTTGGATGTCGACAGTAGGAAAAAGTACTTC	CASSLDVDSRKKYF	TRBV5-1	TRBJ2-7	.	.
TGTGCCAGTAGCCAACTCCCTTCACTCGGGGGTCCGAACACTGAAGCTTTCTTT	CASSQLPSLGGPNTEAFF	TRBV19	TRBJ1-1	.	.
TGTGCCAGCAGTTTTCTATCGACCTCGAACACTGAAGCTTTCTTT	CASSFLSTSNTEAFF	TRBV27	TRBJ1-1	.	.